This is a list of T cell receptor beta chains from one sample in a study of shared clonotypes between healthy human individuals. This table comes from immunoSEQ multiplex PCR, and its TCRdb copy is limited to in-frame clones, with some not included. In the table there are about 800,000 clones, approximately 96% of which are singletons. The sequenced sample was naive CD8+ T cells sorted from blood. Receptors originate from a man aged 25-40 years in good health. Each CDR3 is given with its conserved first and last residue. Fields, in order: CDR3 length, D gene, V gene, J gene, clone size, CDR3 DNA, CDR3 protein. D genes are given only for firm matches. Only part of the rows carry a size: once, few, many, or a class if the clone is expanded.

CDR3 length: 14; D gene: TRBD1; V gene: TRBV2; J gene: TRBJ2-7; clone size: -; CDR3 DNA: TGTGCCAGCACGATGTCAGGGGGCTTTGACGAGCAGTACTTC; CDR3 protein: CASTMSGGFDEQYF
CDR3 length: 14; D gene: -; V gene: TRBV29-1; J gene: TRBJ2-7; clone size: once; CDR3 DNA: TGCAGCGTCGTCTCAGGGCCAAACTCCTACGAGCAGTACTTC; CDR3 protein: CSVVSGPNSYEQYF
CDR3 length: 10; D gene: -; V gene: TRBV13; J gene: TRBJ1-1; clone size: once; CDR3 DNA: TGTGCCAGCTCGAACACTGAAGCTTTCTTT; CDR3 protein: CASSNTEAFF
CDR3 length: 15; D gene: -; V gene: TRBV27; J gene: TRBJ1-5; clone size: -; CDR3 DNA: TGTGCCAGCAGCAAAAACAGGGATGGGTGGCAGCCCCAGCATTTT; CDR3 protein: CASSKNRDGWQPQHF
CDR3 length: 15; D gene: -; V gene: TRBV11-2; J gene: TRBJ2-7; clone size: -; CDR3 DNA: TGTGCCAGCAGGCACAAACGTTTTGGGGACTACGAGCAGTACTTC; CDR3 protein: CASRHKRFGDYEQYF
CDR3 length: 14; D gene: -; V gene: TRBV12-5; J gene: TRBJ2-3; clone size: few; CDR3 DNA: TGTGCTAGTGGTTTGGGGCGGAGCACAGATACGCAGTATTTT; CDR3 protein: CASGLGRSTDTQYF
CDR3 length: 15; D gene: TRBD1; V gene: TRBV11-2; J gene: TRBJ2-3; clone size: -; CDR3 DNA: TGTGCCAGCAGCCCCCCAGGGGGCGGAACAGATACGCAGTATTTT; CDR3 protein: CASSPPGGGTDTQYF
CDR3 length: 13; D gene: TRBD1; V gene: TRBV6-5; J gene: TRBJ2-7; clone size: -; CDR3 DNA: TGTGCCAGCAGTTCCACAGGGGTGAGTGAGCAGTACTTC; CDR3 protein: CASSSTGVSEQYF
CDR3 length: 16; D gene: TRBD1; V gene: TRBV19; J gene: TRBJ2-7; clone size: -; CDR3 DNA: TGTGCCAGTAGTCGGGACAGGGGCCATCTTTTGAACGAGCAGTACTTC; CDR3 protein: CASSRDRGHLLNEQYF
CDR3 length: 12; D gene: -; V gene: TRBV6-5; J gene: TRBJ1-2; clone size: -; CDR3 DNA: TGTGCCAGCAGGGGCAGCGTGGGTGGCTACACCTTC; CDR3 protein: CASRGSVGGYTF
CDR3 length: 13; D gene: TRBD1; V gene: TRBV7-6; J gene: TRBJ2-1; clone size: -; CDR3 DNA: TGTGCCAGCAGCTCCGGGACAGGGAACGAGCAGTTCTTC; CDR3 protein: CASSSGTGNEQFF
CDR3 length: 15; D gene: -; V gene: TRBV5-1; J gene: TRBJ2-2; clone size: -; CDR3 DNA: TGCGCCAGCAGCCCCTGGCAGGGAAACACCGGGGAGCTGTTTTTT; CDR3 protein: CASSPWQGNTGELFF
CDR3 length: 17; D gene: TRBD2; V gene: TRBV7-8; J gene: TRBJ2-2; clone size: once; CDR3 DNA: TGTGCCAGCAGCCTTCCCACTAGCGGGGCGAACACCGGGGAGCTGTTTTTT; CDR3 protein: CASSLPTSGANTGELFF
CDR3 length: 13; D gene: -; V gene: TRBV10-3; J gene: TRBJ2-7; clone size: once; CDR3 DNA: TGTGCCATCACCCGGACTCTGTCGATTGAGCAGTACTTC; CDR3 protein: CAITRTLSIEQYF
CDR3 length: 13; D gene: TRBD1; V gene: TRBV27; J gene: TRBJ1-1; clone size: -; CDR3 DNA: TGTGCCAGCAGTCTCGGGACAGGCACTGAAGCTTTCTTT; CDR3 protein: CASSLGTGTEAFF
CDR3 length: 14; D gene: TRBD1; V gene: TRBV19; J gene: TRBJ1-1; clone size: -; CDR3 DNA: TGTGCCAGTACCATAACCGGGACAGGGGTTGGAGCTTTCTTT; CDR3 protein: CASTITGTGVGAFF
CDR3 length: 15; D gene: TRBD1; V gene: TRBV7-9; J gene: TRBJ1-4; clone size: -; CDR3 DNA: TGTGCCAGCAGCTTAGGGACAGGGATCTATGAAAAACTGTTTTTT; CDR3 protein: CASSLGTGIYEKLFF
CDR3 length: 13; D gene: -; V gene: TRBV14; J gene: TRBJ1-3; clone size: -; CDR3 DNA: TGTGCCAGCAGCCAAGGGTCTGGAAACACCATATATTTT; CDR3 protein: CASSQGSGNTIYF
CDR3 length: 17; D gene: -; V gene: TRBV7-9; J gene: TRBJ1-1; clone size: -; CDR3 DNA: TGTGCCAGCAGCCCTAGCCCCGGGCGCTTCTGGGGCACTGAAGCTTTCTTT; CDR3 protein: CASSPSPGRFWGTEAFF
CDR3 length: 16; D gene: -; V gene: TRBV7-9; J gene: TRBJ2-1; clone size: -; CDR3 DNA: TGTGCCAGCAGCTCACAAGGGGAGCGGGTATACAATGAGCAGTTCTTC; CDR3 protein: CASSSQGERVYNEQFF